This paragraph reports one T cell receptor beta chain. Its antigen is not known. TCRdb re-called the 5' RACE reads; every CDR3 protein appears as one record, without DNA. This sample's table reports 5,500 to 8,000 distinct CDR3 sequences. This sample is part of a study of T cells expressing NK-cell markers. As for the study in general: It was from sorted CD3+CD56+NKG2C+, CD3+CD56+NKG2C- and CD3+CD56-NKG2C+ T cells that TCR beta repertoires came. Whole-study findings and limits: Where a handful of donors were concerned, these clonotypes also led the CD3+CD56-NKG2C+ fraction.

This CDR3 spans 14 amino acids. Germline V gene sequence: CDR1 DFQATT, CDR2 SNEGSKA (reference sequence). Sequencing used blood T cells: a sorted CD56 or NKG2C T cell subset, CD4+ or CD8+ T cells, or bulk PBMC T cells (not recorded which). V is TRBV20-1 and J is TRBJ2-1. The source is a man aged 18-69 years in good health. The chain's CDR3 is CSARDSSDYNEQFF.